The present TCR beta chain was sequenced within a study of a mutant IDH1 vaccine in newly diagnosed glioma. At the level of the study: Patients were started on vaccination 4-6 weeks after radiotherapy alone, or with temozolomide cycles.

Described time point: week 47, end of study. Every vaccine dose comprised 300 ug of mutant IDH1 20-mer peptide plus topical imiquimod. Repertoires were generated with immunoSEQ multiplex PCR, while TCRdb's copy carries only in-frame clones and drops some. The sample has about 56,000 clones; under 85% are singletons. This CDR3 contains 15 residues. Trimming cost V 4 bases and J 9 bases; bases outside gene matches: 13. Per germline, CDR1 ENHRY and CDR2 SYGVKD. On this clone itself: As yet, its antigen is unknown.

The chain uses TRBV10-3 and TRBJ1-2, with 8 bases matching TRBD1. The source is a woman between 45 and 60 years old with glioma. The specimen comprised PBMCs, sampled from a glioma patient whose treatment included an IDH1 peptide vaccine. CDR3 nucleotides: TGTGCCATCAGTGCCCTGGACAGGGAGAGGATTCGCTACACCTTC. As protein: CAISALDRERIRYTF.